This T cell receptor beta chain is drawn from a study of blood T cell repertoires in COVID-19 (dated by TCRdb to about 2020). For the wider study: The collaborator samples originated in the United States, Italy and Spain and spanned the acute and convalescent phases of COVID-19. The samples were drawn from the first 160 participants of the ongoing ImmuneRACE study and from more than 1,000 subjects provided by 6 global collaborators. The repertoires were released in a freely available public database intended as a resource for research on the immune response to SARS-CoV-2. Where available, HLA class I and class II types were obtained from metadata supplied by the sample provider rather than from assay-based typing. Sample metadata almost always included a de-identified subject ID, COVID-19 status, age in years and sex. Deeply sampled blood TCRbeta repertoires from subjects exposed to, actively infected with, or recovered from COVID-19 were included in the dataset. The prospective study material was composed of cDNA or gDNA derived from T cells, B-cell-depleted T cells, or PBMCs.

A remark on this clone: Its antigen is still unknown. Per-base qualities were not stored, and no clone one base away is much larger.

General study outcomes and caveats: The quantity of clinical and demographic metadata differed by source and by participant and was supplied without curation.

In Seattle, one collaborating source enrolled patients while the infection was active and tracked those patients longitudinally over the course of disease. The collaborating institutions used their own protocols to collect whole blood in K2EDTA tubes. For TCRbeta analysis, collaborators shipped samples as frozen whole blood, isolated PBMCs, or DNA extracted from either of those sample types. Here V drops 6 bases and J drops 2 bases, and the junction holds 9 bases not matched to any gene. Via the germline V gene (reference sequence), CDR1 is LGHDT and CDR2 YNNKEL. From cysteine to phenylalanine, the CDR3 is 15 amino acids long. Left in the record is the CDR3 DNA by itself, 45 bases read in frame from the first base. TCRbeta CDR3 regions were amplified from genomic DNA using the immunoSEQ Assay, a bias-controlled multiplex PCR. In the authors' own workflow: The number of nucleated cells in each sample was estimated from the amplification of reference gene primers within the assay. To quantify the absolute abundance of each unique TCRbeta CDR3 rearrangement, sequence reads were collapsed and filtered. For each sample, productive Simpson clonality was calculated as the square root of Simpson's diversity index across productive rearrangements. In TCRdb, the immuneACCESS table is reduced to in-frame sequences with V and J assigned. These tables do not hold every clone; where another copy was compared, an unresolved V gene accounts for under half, and the others remain unexplained. The V and J calls and the clone size are those of that table, but D and trimming were determined from the DNA. The sample profile shows 130,000 to 150,000 clones; about 85% of them were found once. Just under 5% of the sample is taken by the ten largest.

The sequenced sample consisted of peripheral blood. The TCR was taken from a woman between 65 and 79 years old with COVID-19, enrolled during active disease. The sequence links TRBV3-1 (or the pseudogene TRBV3-2) to TRBJ2-7; 8 bases in between match TRBD1. The CDR3 loop reads CASRPGTGVTYEQYF. The DNA is as follows: TGTGCCAGCAGACCCGGGACAGGAGTAACCTACGAGCAGTACTTC.